This TCR beta chain is drawn from a study of blood T cells in healthy people across ages. Study results and limitations: TCR beta diversity per million T cells fell roughly linearly with age.

A sample-barcoded 5' primer and a J-beta primer mix were used in a second PCR of roughly 7 to 12 cycles. Via MiXCR, TCRdb re-called the 5' RACE reads, giving one row per CDR3 protein. The repertoire has hundreds of thousands of distinct CDR3 sequences, approximately 50% of them found once; the top ten carry over 35%. The CDR3 sequence is 14 residues long. Germline CDR1 reads MNHEY; CDR2 reads SVGAGI. Losses at the gene ends were 5 bases for V and 7 bases for J; bases not matched to a gene: 8. Notes on this clonotype: What it recognizes is unknown.

The clonotype originates from a man in his fifties or sixties in good health. The J gene is TRBJ2-3, the V gene TRBV6-5, with 8 bases identical to TRBD2. The sequencing input was blood. The CDR3, as DNA: TGTGCCAGCAGTCCACGGGGGGGCCTAAATACGCAGTATTTT. Translation gives CASSPRGGLNTQYF.